This T cell receptor beta chain was found in a study of CD8 T cells in Susac syndrome. An amount of RNA that ranged from about 0.45 to 1 ug was reverse transcribed with random hexamers. TCRdb recomputed calls from the immunoSEQ multiplex PCR reads with MiXCR, one row per CDR3 protein. The repertoire consists of about 300,000 distinct CDR3 sequences, with 92% occurring once and the leading ten covering approximately 0.065%. This CDR3 contains 16 residues. V was cut by 5 bases and J by 2 bases, with 19 bases left in between. Germline CDR1 reads SGHDT; CDR2 reads YYEEEE. Source material: CD4+ T cells from PBMCs. This clonotype was sampled from a human donor with multiple sclerosis. This chain joins TRBV5-6 and TRBJ1-2; D gene ambiguous. CDR3 coding DNA: TGTGCCAGCAGATTGAGGACTTCGGGAACGAACTATGGCTACACCTTC. This sequence encodes CASRLRTSGTNYGYTF.